This T cell receptor (beta chain) was observed in a study of blood T cell repertoires in COVID-19. The germline V gene has CDR1 KGHSH and CDR2 LQKENI. Trimming left V 4 bases short and J 3 bases short, with 8 bases between. The CDR3 loop spans 13 amino acids. Per the authors' pipeline: Estimation of nucleated cell counts relied on the amplification of reference gene primers. Here immunoSEQ multiplex PCR was the method, and the copy in TCRdb shows in-frame clones only, minus some. V, J and clone size were drawn from that table, and D and trimming were deduced from the DNA. The table lists 150,000 to 200,000 clones, around 84% of them singletons. Self-reported history from a screening survey and questionnaire set each donor's cohort. Recovery among Cohort 3 donors was established by two negative PCRs, clearance, or symptom resolution.

The sequenced material came from PBMCs or T cells enriched from blood (not recorded which). This chain uses TRBV18 with TRBJ2-3; D is possibly TRBD1 (6 bases). This clonotype was sampled from a man aged 40-55 years who had recovered from COVID-19. The CDR3 DNA reads as TGTGCCAGCTCACTACAGGGTACAGATACGCAGTATTTT. Its protein is CASSLQGTDTQYF.